Below are 31 T cell receptor beta chains sequenced from a single sample in a study of blood T cell repertoires in COVID-19. The table came from immunoSEQ multiplex PCR; TCRdb's copy has only in-frame clones and leaves some out. The sample has around 270,000 clones, over 80% seen once. Input material: peripheral blood. These receptors were obtained from a woman in her forties who had recovered from COVID-19.

Points on this clone: One end of the junction is discordant with germline, which a read error may explain. This chain connects TRBV20-1 to TRBJ2-5; the D is unclear. The V gene's germline CDR1 is DFQATT and CDR2 SNEGSKA (reference sequence). This CDR3 has 11 residues. CDR3 amino acids: CSASQGEPQYF. CDR3 sequence (DNA): TGCAGTGCTAGCCAAGGAGAGCCCCAGTACTTC.

The chain recombines TRBV19 with TRBJ2-2, with 8 positions matching TRBD1. Germline CDR1 and CDR2: LNHDA and SQIVND (reference sequence). Unmatched junction bases numbered 5, after V lost 7 bases and J lost 1 base. The CDR3 runs to 15 residues. The CDR3 DNA is TGTGCCAGTATTCCCGGGACAGGGAACACCGGGGAGCTGTTTTTT. It encodes CASIPGTGNTGELFF.

The rearrangement joins TRBV5-6 to TRBJ1-5; D is unclear. Per germline, CDR1 SGHDT and CDR2 YYEEEE. Trimming removed 1 base from V and 2 bases from J, with 10 bases in between. This CDR3 spans 15 amino acids. The CDR3 loop is CASSLYYVGNQPQHF. The CDR3 bases are TGTGCCAGCAGCTTGTACTACGTGGGCAATCAGCCCCAGCATTTT.

V usage is TRBV10-3 and J usage is TRBJ2-1, with TRBD2 as a possible D gene (5 bases). This CDR3 is 14 amino acids long. CDR1 and CDR2 (germline): ENHRY, SYGVKD. The V and J ends lost 8 bases and 6 bases respectively, with 17 bases between them. The CDR3 DNA sequence: TGTGCCATCGGATATAGCGATAATCCCAATGAGCAGTTCTTC. This gives the protein CAIGYSDNPNEQFF.

This chain links TRBV13 with TRBJ2-3; 9 nucleotides align to TRBD2. V shed 1 base, J shed 8 bases, and the junction held 4 bases outside the gene matches. CDR3 length: 14 residues. Germline lookup yields CDR1 PRHDT and CDR2 FYEKMQ (reference sequence). Here the CDR3 reads CASSLASGVGTQYF. The CDR3 DNA sequence: TGTGCCAGCAGCTTAGCTAGCGGGGTCGGTACGCAGTATTTT.

This chain uses TRBV19 with TRBJ2-3; no definite D call. The germline V gene has CDR1 LNHDA and CDR2 SQIVND (reference sequence). The CDR3 extends over 15 amino acids. Trimming shortened V by 2 bases and J by 0 bases, and 9 bases separated the two germline ends. CDR3 region: CASSIHSSSTDTQYF. The CDR3 DNA reads as TGTGCCAGTAGTATACACTCCTCTAGCACAGATACGCAGTATTTT.

The chain couples TRBV27 to TRBJ2-1, with 16 bases matching TRBD2. Germline V gene lookup returns CDR1 MNHEY and CDR2 SMNVEV (reference sequence). The CDR3 runs to 16 residues. V lost 2 bases and J lost 8; bases outside the gene matches: 3. CDR3 nucleotides: TGTGCCAGCAGTTTAGTGGGACTAGCGGGGGGGCATGAGCAGTTCTTC. Its translation: CASSLVGLAGGHEQFF.

The chain is built from TRBV5-1 and TRBJ1-4; TRBD1 is a possible D gene (6 bases). CDR3 length: 15 residues. Germline CDR1 reads SGHRS; CDR2 reads YFSETQ. V lost 2 bases to trimming and J lost 2 bases, with 10 bases between them. The CDR3 bases are TGCGCCAGCAGCTTCACAGGGCTGACTAATGAAAAACTGTTTTTT. This gives the protein CASSFTGLTNEKLFF.

V usage is TRBV9 and J usage is TRBJ1-4, with a weak D call TRBD1 (6 bases). V was cut by 0 bases and J by 4 bases, with 10 bases left in between. The CDR3 spans 15 residues. Per germline, CDR1 SGDLS and CDR2 YYNGEE. CDR3: CASSVEGRGNEKLFF. CDR3 bases: TGTGCCAGCAGCGTAGAGGGCAGGGGTAATGAAAAACTGTTTTTT.

This clone was counted once. The chain carries TRBV19 and TRBJ2-1; tentatively, D is TRBD1 (5 bases). Per the germline V gene, CDR1 is LNHDA and CDR2 is SQIVND (reference sequence). The CDR3 totals 13 residues. Trimming took 1 base from V and 4 from J, leaving 5 bases between them. The CDR3 region is CASSIGQYNEQFF. Here the CDR3 DNA reads TGTGCCAGTAGTATAGGACAGTACAATGAGCAGTTCTTC.

This clone has only one observation. The rearrangement uses TRBV30 and TRBJ2-1; D is perhaps TRBD2 (6 bases). Germline-derived CDR1 and CDR2 are GTSNPN and SVGIG (reference sequence). Trimming removed 2 bases from V and 7 bases from J, with 15 bases in between. This CDR3 contains 14 residues. CDR3 region: CAWSSGSSKNEQFF. The CDR3, as DNA: TGTGCCTGGAGTTCCGGGAGCTCGAAGAATGAGCAGTTCTTC.

J is TRBJ2-6 and V is TRBV30; the match to TRBD1 covers 10 bases. Germline values: CDR1 GTSNPN, CDR2 SVGIG (reference sequence). The CDR3 runs to 20 residues. V shed 3 bases, J shed 0 bases, and the junction held 14 bases outside the gene matches. The CDR3 DNA follows: TGTGCCTGGAGGCAGGTTCGAGGACAGGGGGGGAACTCTGGGGCCAACGTCCTGACTTTC. It specifies CAWRQVRGQGGNSGANVLTF. Complete variable domain (other parts from reference TRBV30 and TRBJ2-6): SQTIHQWPATLVQPVGSPLSLECTVEGTSNPNLYWYRQAAGRGLQLLFYSVGIGQISSEVPQNLSASRPQDRQFILSSKKLLLSDSGFYLCAWRQVRGQGGNSGANVLTFGAGSRLTVL.

This clone was seen a handful of times. The V gene is TRBV4-1, the J gene TRBJ1-5; D gene ambiguous. This CDR3 has 13 residues. The V gene lost 3 bases and the J gene lost 6 bases, with 9 bases spanning the gap. Per germline, CDR1 MGHRA and CDR2 YSYEKL. The CDR3 loop reads CASSHPAVQPQHF. The CDR3 DNA reads TGCGCCAGCAGCCACCCCGCGGTTCAGCCCCAGCATTTT.

This chain joins TRBV5-5 and TRBJ1-5; no clear D. The CDR3 runs 15 residues. Germline assignment: CDR1 SGHKS and CDR2 YYEKEE (reference sequence). V was shortened by 4 bases and J by 0 bases, with 11 bases between the two germline ends. CDR3 sequence (DNA): TGTGCCAGCAGCCCGGACTTACTTAGCAATCAGCCCCAGCATTTT. It codes for CASSPDLLSNQPQHF.

Written as DNA, the CDR3 is TGTGCCAGCAGTGATAGCGGGGGGCTCCAAGAGACCCAGTACTTC. The encoded protein is CASSDSGGLQETQYF. The gene calls are TRBV6-1 and TRBJ2-5; 10 positions match TRBD2. The V and J ends lost 3 bases and 1 base, in that order; junction bases with no gene match: 2. The CDR3 loop spans 15 amino acids. CDR1 MNHNS and CDR2 SASEGT come from the germline V gene.

The V call is TRBV27, the J call TRBJ2-1, with TRBD2 identical over 12 bases. V trimming: 6 bases; J trimming: 0 bases; junction bases outside the gene matches: 24. Germline values: CDR1 MNHEY, CDR2 SMNVEV (reference sequence). The CDR3 is 23 residues long. The CDR3 reads CASRRRDRGFLAGGPISYNEQFF. The CDR3, as DNA: TGTGCCAGCAGAAGAAGGGACAGGGGCTTCCTAGCGGGGGGGCCTATCTCCTACAATGAGCAGTTCTTC.

The chain uses TRBV28 and TRBJ1-2; no reliable D call. The germline V gene has CDR1 MDHEN and CDR2 SYDVKM. The CDR3 is 13 residues long. Trimming removed 2 bases at V and 1 base at J, with 5 bases between. The CDR3 region is CASSLNINYGYTF. The CDR3 DNA follows: TGTGCCAGCAGTTTAAACATTAACTATGGCTACACCTTC.

The genes are TRBV28 and TRBJ1-2; D is unclear. Germline V gives CDR1 MDHEN, CDR2 SYDVKM. The CDR3 length is 13 residues. V shed 6 bases and J shed 0 bases, with 8 bases lying between them. The CDR3 DNA is TGTGCCAGCAGGGCCCCAGCTAACTATGGCTACACCTTC. Its translation: CASRAPANYGYTF.

This clone has just one count. This rearrangement joins TRBV7-9 to TRBJ2-1; 7 positions agree with TRBD1. The CDR3 covers 14 residues. The J segment lost 9 bases and the V segment lost 5 bases, leaving 10 bases of the junction unmatched. Germline V CDR1 and CDR2: SEHNR, FQNEAQ (reference sequence). The CDR3 DNA sequence: TGTGCCAGCAGCCTACGGACAGGTTTTGGTGAGCAGTTCTTC. Translated: CASSLRTGFGEQFF.

J is TRBJ2-3 and V is TRBV10-3; 9 bases map to TRBD2. V dropped 5 bases and J dropped 1; count of bases not matched to a gene: 13. The CDR3 extends over 18 amino acids. Germline V CDR1 and CDR2: ENHRY, SYGVKD. CDR3 nucleotides: TGTGCCATCAGTCCAAGGAGCGGGGGGCACTCGGGCACAGATACGCAGTATTTT. Amino acid sequence: CAISPRSGGHSGTDTQYF.

CDR3 sequence (DNA): TGCAGTGCTAGTAGCGGGGGAACAGATACGCAGTATTTT. Amino acid sequence: CSASSGGTDTQYF. V and J are TRBV20-1 and TRBJ2-3, with 9 bases that match TRBD2. The CDR3 loop spans 13 amino acids. The germline V gene encodes CDR1 DFQATT and CDR2 SNEGSKA (reference sequence). V lost 3 bases, J lost 3 bases, and 1 base stayed unmatched.

This clone was counted between two and nine times. The gene calls are TRBV14 and TRBJ1-4; D might be TRBD1 (5 bases). From germline, CDR1 is SGHDN and CDR2 FVKESK. This CDR3 has 17 residues. The V end lost 0 bases, the J end lost 4 bases, and 15 bases lay between the germline ends. CDR3 bases: TGTGCCAGCAGCCAAGAGGGACTGCCAACGGGTAATGAAAAACTGTTTTTT. Translated: CASSQEGLPTGNEKLFF. Using reference TRBV14 and TRBJ1-4 for the parts outside the CDR3, the full variable domain is EAGVTQFPSHSVIEKGQTVTLRCDPISGHDNLYWYRRVMGKEIKFLLHFVKESKQDESGMPNNRFLAERTGGTYSTLKVQPAELEDSGVYFCASSQEGLPTGNEKLFFGSGTQLSVL.

The chain couples TRBV9 to TRBJ2-1; D perhaps matches TRBD1 (5 bases). The germline V and J ends were trimmed by 4 bases and 8 bases, with 10 bases remaining between them. CDR3 length equals 12 residues. Germline V lookup: CDR1 SGDLS, CDR2 YYNGEE. DNA of the CDR3: TGTGCCAGCAGCCCCCAGGGTCATGAGCAGTTCTTC. This codes for CASSPQGHEQFF.

The J gene is TRBJ2-5, the V gene TRBV7-9; no firm D call. The germline V and J ends were trimmed by 4 bases and 3 bases, with 3 bases remaining between them. This CDR3 comprises 11 residues. Germline values: CDR1 SEHNR, CDR2 FQNEAQ (reference sequence). The CDR3 sequence: CASSYKETQYF. DNA of the CDR3: TGTGCCAGCAGCTACAAAGAGACCCAGTACTTC.

This clone was counted between two and nine times. The rearrangement joins TRBV6-1 to TRBJ2-3; the D is unclear. Germline CDR1 reads MNHNS; CDR2 reads SASEGT. The CDR3 length is 14 residues. Trimming left V 0 bases short and J 4 bases short, with 8 bases between. In DNA form, the CDR3 reads TGTGCCAGCAGTGAAGCGTATCCCTCAGATACGCAGTATTTT. Protein product: CASSEAYPSDTQYF.

The chain combines TRBV29-1 with TRBJ2-5, with TRBD1 matching over 8 bases. Germline assignment: CDR1 SQVTM and CDR2 ANQGSEA. Trimming removed 8 bases from V and 4 bases from J; junction bases left unmatched: 6. The CDR3 covers 12 residues. DNA of the CDR3: TGCAGCTTGACAGGGGCGGGAGAGACCCAGTACTTC. This sequence encodes CSLTGAGETQYF. Complete variable domain (other parts from reference TRBV29-1 and TRBJ2-5): SAVISQKPSRDICQRGTSLTIQCQVDSQVTMMFWYRQQPGQSLTLIATANQGSEATYESGFVIDKFPISRPNLTFSTLTVSNMSPEDSSIYLCSLTGAGETQYFGPGTRLLVL.

The chain joins TRBV5-1 to TRBJ2-2, with D uncertain. CDR1 and CDR2 (germline): SGHRS, YFSETQ. Trimming shortened V by 4 bases and J by 0 bases, and 7 bases separated the two germline ends. The CDR3 runs to 14 residues. The CDR3 spells CASSGSANTGELFF. CDR3 DNA sequence: TGCGCCAGCAGCGGCAGCGCGAACACCGGGGAGCTGTTTTTT.

The chain combines TRBV3-1 (or the pseudogene TRBV3-2) with TRBJ1-2; tentative D call: TRBD1 (5 bases). V lost 1 base and J lost 3, with 9 bases in between. The CDR3 is made up of 14 amino acids. Per germline, CDR1 LGHDT and CDR2 YNNKEL (reference sequence). CDR3 nucleotides: TGTGCCAGCAGCCAAGTGGCGGGGGACTATGGCTACACCTTC. Protein: CASSQVAGDYGYTF.

V gene TRBV15 combines with J gene TRBJ2-5; a weak D match, TRBD1 (6 bases). There are 14 residues in the CDR3. Trimming cost V 1 base and J 4 bases, with 10 bases left between them. CDR1 is LNHNV, CDR2 YYDKDF, per germline (reference sequence). As DNA, the CDR3 is TGTGCCACCAGCAGAGGTGGGGGCGGAGAGACCCAGTACTTC. It yields the protein CATSRGGGGETQYF. The full variable domain, with the rest looked up from reference TRBV15 and TRBJ2-5, is DAMVIQNPRYQVTQFGKPVTLSCSQTLNHNVMYWYQQKSSQAPKLLFHYYDKDFNNEADTPDNFQSRRPNTSFCFLDIRSPGLGDTAMYLCATSRGGGGETQYFGPGTRLLVL.

The sample holds one count of this clone. The chain joins TRBV6-5 to TRBJ2-1; possible D gene TRBD1, 6 bases. Trimming shortened V by 6 bases and J by 8 bases, and 17 bases separated the two germline ends. The CDR3 runs to 14 residues. Germline V gene data show CDR1 as MNHEY and CDR2 as SVGAGI. This CDR3 reads CASSLTGLADEQFF. The CDR3 bases are TGTGCCAGCAGCCTTACAGGGTTGGCCGATGAGCAGTTCTTC.

The CDR3 DNA reads TGTGCCACCAGTGATTCTCGGGGGGCCGGGACTGAAGCTTTCTTT. Its protein is CATSDSRGAGTEAFF. This sequence joins TRBV24-1 and TRBJ1-1; TRBD1 is a possible D gene (6 bases). Germline values: CDR1 KGHDR, CDR2 SFDVKD. The CDR3 is 15 amino acids. Between the trimmed V and J ends, which lost 2 bases and 5 bases, there was a span of 14 bases.